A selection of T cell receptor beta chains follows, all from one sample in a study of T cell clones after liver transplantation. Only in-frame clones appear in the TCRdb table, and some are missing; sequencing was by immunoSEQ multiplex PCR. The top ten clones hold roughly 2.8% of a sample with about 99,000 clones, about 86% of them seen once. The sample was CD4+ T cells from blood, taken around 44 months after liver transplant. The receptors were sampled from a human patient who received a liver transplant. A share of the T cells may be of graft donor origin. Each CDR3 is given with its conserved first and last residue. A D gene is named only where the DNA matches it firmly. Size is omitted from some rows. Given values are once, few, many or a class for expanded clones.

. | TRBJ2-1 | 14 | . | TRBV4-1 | CASSQEGKNNEQFF | TGCGCCAGCAGCCAAGAAGGGAAGAACAATGAGCAGTTCTTC
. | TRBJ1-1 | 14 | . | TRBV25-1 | CASSLTGINTEAFF | TGTGCCAGCAGCCTGACAGGAATCAACACTGAAGCTTTCTTT
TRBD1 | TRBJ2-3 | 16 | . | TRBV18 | CASSPGQGGSTDTQYF | TGTGCCAGCTCGCCGGGACAGGGGGGAAGCACAGATACGCAGTATTTT
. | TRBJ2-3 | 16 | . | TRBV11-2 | CASSEGKRTRTDTQYF | TGTGCCAGCAGCGAAGGAAAGCGGACGAGGACAGATACGCAGTATTTT
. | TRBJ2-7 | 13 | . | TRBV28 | CASTNPLGYEQYF | TGTGCCAGCACCAATCCCCTCGGCTACGAGCAGTACTTC
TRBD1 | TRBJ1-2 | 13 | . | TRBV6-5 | CASRDRSHYGYTF | TGTGCCAGCAGGGACAGGAGTCACTATGGCTACACCTTC
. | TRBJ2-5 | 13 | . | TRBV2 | CASSGTSQETQYF | TGTGCCAGCAGTGGGACTTCCCAAGAGACCCAGTACTTC
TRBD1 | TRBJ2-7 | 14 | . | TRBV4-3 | CASSPRQGAYEQYF | TGCGCCAGCAGCCCCCGACAGGGGGCCTACGAGCAGTACTTC
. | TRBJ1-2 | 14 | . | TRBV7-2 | CASSSAHRAGGYTF | TGTGCCAGCAGCTCAGCCCACAGGGCGGGTGGCTACACCTTC
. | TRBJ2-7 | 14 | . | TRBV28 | CASTTGTGTYEQYF | TGTGCCAGCACTACCGGGACGGGGACCTACGAGCAGTACTTC
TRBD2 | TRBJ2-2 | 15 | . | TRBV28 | CASSASGQNTGELFF | TGTGCCAGCAGTGCTAGCGGGCAGAACACCGGGGAGCTGTTTTTT
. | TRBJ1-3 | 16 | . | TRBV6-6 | CASGVGSQSSGNTIYF | TGTGCCAGCGGGGTAGGGAGCCAAAGCTCTGGAAACACCATATATTTT
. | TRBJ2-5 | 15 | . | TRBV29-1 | CSVEDNVLYQETQYF | TGCAGCGTTGAAGATAACGTCCTGTACCAAGAGACCCAGTACTTC
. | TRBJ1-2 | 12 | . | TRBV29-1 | CSVEGQGHGYTF | TGCAGCGTTGAAGGTCAGGGGCATGGCTACACCTTC
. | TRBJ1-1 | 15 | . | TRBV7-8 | CASSLSGPRGPEAFF | TGTGCCAGCAGCTTGTCCGGGCCCAGAGGTCCTGAAGCTTTCTTT
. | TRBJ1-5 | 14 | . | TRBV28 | CASSLAPHNQPQHF | TGTGCCAGCAGTTTAGCCCCCCACAATCAGCCCCAGCATTTT
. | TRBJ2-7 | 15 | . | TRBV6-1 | CASSEASGFAYEQYF | TGTGCCAGCAGTGAAGCATCAGGGTTCGCCTACGAGCAGTACTTC
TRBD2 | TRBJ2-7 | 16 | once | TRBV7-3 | CASSLTSSGRSYEQYF | TGTGCCAGCAGCTTAACGTCAAGCGGGAGGTCCTACGAGCAGTACTTC
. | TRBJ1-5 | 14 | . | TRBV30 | CAWSAMIGDQPQHF | TGTGCCTGGAGTGCGATGATTGGGGATCAGCCCCAGCATTTT
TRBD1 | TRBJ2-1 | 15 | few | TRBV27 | CASSSPRTGLNEQFF | TGTGCCAGCAGTTCTCCCAGGACAGGGTTGAATGAGCAGTTCTTC
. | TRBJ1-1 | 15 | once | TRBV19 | CASSPFGQGYTEAFF | TGTGCCAGTAGCCCCTTCGGGCAGGGGTACACTGAAGCTTTCTTT
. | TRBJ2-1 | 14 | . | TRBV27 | CASRSSGAPNEQFF | TGTGCCAGCCGGTCGTCAGGGGCACCCAATGAGCAGTTCTTC
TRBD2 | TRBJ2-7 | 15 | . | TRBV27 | CASRPELAEVFEQYF | TGTGCCAGCAGGCCAGAACTAGCGGAAGTATTCGAGCAGTACTTC
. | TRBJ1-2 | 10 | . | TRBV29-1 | CSVGVGGYTF | TGCAGCGTTGGGGTCGGTGGCTACACCTTC
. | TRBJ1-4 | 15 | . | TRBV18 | CASSPRGGNDEKLFF | TGTGCCAGCTCACCCCGGGGGGGGAACGATGAAAAACTGTTTTTT
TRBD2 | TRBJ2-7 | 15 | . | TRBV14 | CASSTGTSGSYEQYF | TGTGCCAGCAGCACCGGGACTAGCGGCTCCTACGAGCAGTACTTC
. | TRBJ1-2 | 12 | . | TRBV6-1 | CASTGGSWGYTF | TGTGCCAGCACCGGGGGGTCCTGGGGCTACACCTTC
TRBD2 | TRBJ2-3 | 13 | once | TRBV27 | CASHGLDRDTQYF | TGTGCCAGCCACGGACTAGATCGCGATACGCAGTATTTT
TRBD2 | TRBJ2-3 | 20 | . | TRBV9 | CASSVAGLAGAFSSTDTQYF | TGTGCCAGCAGCGTAGCGGGACTAGCGGGGGCTTTTTCTAGCACAGATACGCAGTATTTT
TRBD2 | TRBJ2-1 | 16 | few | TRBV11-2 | CASSEIAGSSEDEQFF | TGTGCCAGCAGCGAGATAGCGGGATCCTCCGAGGATGAGCAGTTCTTC
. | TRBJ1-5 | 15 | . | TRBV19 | CASSIVGTNDQPQHF | TGTGCCAGTAGTATAGTAGGTACAAACGATCAGCCCCAGCATTTT
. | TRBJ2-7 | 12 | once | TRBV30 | CAWSPTLQGQYF | TGTGCCTGGAGCCCTACACTCCAGGGGCAGTACTTC
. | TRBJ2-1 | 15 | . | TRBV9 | CASTLGGGNRNEQFF | TGTGCCAGCACCCTAGGGGGGGGTAATAGGAATGAGCAGTTCTTC
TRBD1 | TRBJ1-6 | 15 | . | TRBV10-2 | CASRGGQGYNSPLHF | TGCGCCAGCAGAGGGGGACAGGGGTATAATTCACCCCTCCACTTT
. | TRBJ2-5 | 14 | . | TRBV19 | CATAPTAVYETQYF | TGTGCCACCGCACCTACAGCGGTGTATGAGACCCAGTACTTC
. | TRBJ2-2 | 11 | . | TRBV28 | CASSRTGELFF | TGTGCCAGCAGCCGAACCGGGGAGCTGTTTTTT
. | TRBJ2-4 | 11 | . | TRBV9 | CASTDSNIQYF | TGTGCCAGCACTGACTCTAACATTCAGTACTTC
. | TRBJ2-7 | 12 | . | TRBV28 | CASSSGIYEQYF | TGTGCCAGCAGTTCTGGAATCTACGAGCAGTACTTC
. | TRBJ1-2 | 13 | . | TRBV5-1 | CASSEGVVHGYTF | TGCGCCAGCAGCGAGGGGGTAGTCCATGGCTACACCTTC
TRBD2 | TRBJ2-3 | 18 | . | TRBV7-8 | CASSLDTLAVTATDTQYF | TGTGCCAGCAGCTTAGATACCCTAGCGGTGACAGCCACAGATACGCAGTATTTT
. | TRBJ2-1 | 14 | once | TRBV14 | CASSQARGFNEQFF | TGTGCCAGCAGCCAAGCCCGGGGGTTCAATGAGCAGTTCTTC
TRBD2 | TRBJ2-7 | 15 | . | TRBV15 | CATSREKGLTYEQYF | TGTGCCACCAGCAGAGAAAAGGGACTAACCTACGAGCAGTACTTC